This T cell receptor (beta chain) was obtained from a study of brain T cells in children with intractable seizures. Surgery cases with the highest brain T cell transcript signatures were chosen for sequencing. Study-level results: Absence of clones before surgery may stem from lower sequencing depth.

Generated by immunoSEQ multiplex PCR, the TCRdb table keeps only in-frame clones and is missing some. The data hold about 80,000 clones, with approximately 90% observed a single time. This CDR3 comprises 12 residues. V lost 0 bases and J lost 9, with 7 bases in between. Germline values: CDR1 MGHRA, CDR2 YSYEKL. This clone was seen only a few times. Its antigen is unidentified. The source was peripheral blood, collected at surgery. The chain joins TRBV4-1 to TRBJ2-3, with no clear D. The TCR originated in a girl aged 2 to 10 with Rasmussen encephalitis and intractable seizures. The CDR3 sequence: CASSQDVRTQYF. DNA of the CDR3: TGCGCCAGCAGCCAAGATGTTCGGACGCAGTATTTT.